This record covers a single T cell receptor (beta chain). The sample comes from a study of T cell responses to AZD1222 COVID-19 vaccine. The V gene's germline CDR1 is ENHRY and CDR2 SYGVKD. With V trimmed by 6 bases and J by 5 bases, 2 bases remained unmatched. The CDR3 is made up of 13 amino acids. The method was immunoSEQ multiplex PCR; TCRdb's version includes in-frame clones alone and lacks a portion of them. The table has more than 95,000 clones, about 89% seen once; the top ten hold 6% to 8%. The sequencing here drew on peripheral blood, taken 28 days after the second AZD1222 dose. This rearrangement joins TRBV10-3 to TRBJ2-7; 12 positions match TRBD1. The TCR comes from an adult who received the AZD1222 COVID-19 vaccine. The CDR3 sequence: CAIRGQGADEQYF. As DNA, the CDR3 is TGTGCCATCAGGGGACAGGGGGCTGACGAGCAGTACTTC.